These 27 T cell receptor beta chains were sequenced from one sample in a study of T cells in Graves' hyperthyroidism and ophthalmopathy. RNA transcripts provided the source from which TCR beta CDR3 regions were amplified. Initially, a first-round RT-PCR of the TCR CDR3 employed the HTBI primer set. TCRdb called the multiplex PCR reads again in MiXCR, with one record for every CDR3 protein. The sample lists about 720,000 distinct CDR3 sequences, roughly 20% occurring once. Sequenced: blood. The receptor set was obtained from a woman aged 45-65 years with Graves' hyperthyroidism that later progressed to Graves' ophthalmopathy.

The V gene is TRBV30, the J gene TRBJ1-1; D is ambiguous. CDR3 length equals 12 residues. Trimming cost V 4 bases and J 12 bases, with 18 bases left between them. The germline V gene has CDR1 GTSNPN and CDR2 SVGIG (reference sequence). The CDR3 DNA reads as TGTGCCTGGACCGCGGGCGTCTCATCAACTTTCTTT. As protein: CAWTAGVSSTFF.

The sample holds many counts of this clonotype. The chain is built from TRBV5-5 and TRBJ2-1; D is perhaps TRBD2 (7 bases). CDR1 SGHKS and CDR2 YYEKEE come from the germline V gene (reference sequence). Trimming shortened V by 0 bases and J by 8 bases, and 12 bases separated the two germline ends. The CDR3 sequence is 14 residues long. The CDR3: CASSLEGGLDEQFF. The CDR3 DNA is TGTGCCAGCAGCTTGGAGGGGGGGTTGGATGAGCAGTTCTTC.

This clonotype was counted a few times. CDR3 in amino acids: CASSGGGTVGTEAFF. DNA for the CDR3: TGCGCCAGCAGCGGTGGTGGGACCGTCGGCACTGAAGCTTTCTTT. The chain has TRBV5-1 and TRBJ1-1; D perhaps matches TRBD1 (5 bases). The CDR3 extends over 15 amino acids. The ends were cut back, 4 bases at V and 4 bases at J, with 17 bases in the middle. Per the germline V gene, CDR1 is SGHRS and CDR2 is YFSETQ.

The chain carries TRBV7-2 and TRBJ2-6; 9 bases align to TRBD1. The CDR3 is made up of 18 amino acids. Germline trimming cut 0 bases from V and 2 bases from J; bases unmatched to any gene: 5. CDR1 is SGHTA and CDR2 is FQGNSA in the germline V gene. CDR3 in DNA: TGTGCCAGCAGCTTAGCGGACAGGGGTTTCGCTGGGGCCAACGTCCTGACTTTC. It specifies CASSLADRGFAGANVLTF.

The CDR3: CASSLAGGQQWDTQYF. The CDR3 nucleotides read TGCGCCAGCAGCTTGGCCGGGGGACAGCAATGGGATACGCAGTATTTT. This chain connects TRBV5-1 to TRBJ2-3, with D possibly TRBD1 on 7 matching bases. This CDR3 has 16 residues. CDR1 SGHRS and CDR2 YFSETQ come from the germline V gene. The V end lost 0 bases, the J end lost 6 bases, and 17 bases lay between the germline ends.

This clonotype turned up a few times. The chain couples TRBV9 to TRBJ2-2, with 7 positions matching TRBD1. Germline V gene lookup returns CDR1 SGDLS and CDR2 YYNGEE. The CDR3 consists of 15 residues. Losses at the gene ends were 4 bases for V and 4 bases for J; bases not matched to a gene: 7. The CDR3 region has the DNA TGTGCCAGCAGCATCCGACAGGGTCTCACCGGGGAGCTGTTTTTT. Its translation is CASSIRQGLTGELFF.

This chain joins TRBV19 and TRBJ2-2; D not resolved. Trimming removed 6 bases from V and 7 bases from J, with 18 bases in between. This CDR3 comprises 15 residues. CDR1 and CDR2 from the germline V gene are LNHDA and SQIVND (reference sequence). The CDR3 DNA reads as TGTGCCAGTAGGGCCCCCCTAATAGGGTTCGGGGAGCTGTTTTTT. Amino acid sequence: CASRAPLIGFGELFF. Full variable domain (outside the CDR3, taken from reference TRBV19 and TRBJ2-2): DGGITQSPKYLFRKEGQNVTLSCEQNLNHDAMYWYRQDPGQGLRLIYYSQIVNDFQKGDIAEGYSVSREKKESFPLTVTSAQKNPTAFYLCASRAPLIGFGELFFGEGSRLTVL.

On this clonotype: A junction end diverges from the germline sequence, so it may reflect a read error. The V call is TRBV7-7, the J call TRBJ2-5, with 8 bases matching TRBD2. The CDR3 is made up of 18 amino acids. Germline CDR1 SSHAT, CDR2 FNYEAQ (reference sequence). The CDR3 sequence: CASSLEGAGVAPQETQYF. The CDR3 bases are TGTGCTAGCAGCTTAGAAGGAGCGGGGGTGGCCCCGCAAGAGACCCAGTACTTC.

This rearrangement joins TRBV20-1 to TRBJ1-1; D gene ambiguous. CDR1 is DFQATT and CDR2 is SNEGSKA in the germline V gene (reference sequence). Trimming removed 6 bases at V and 2 bases at J, with 10 bases between. The CDR3 has 12 amino acids. CDR3: CSAPMINTEAFF. DNA of the CDR3: TGCAGTGCGCCTATGATAAACACTGAAGCTTTCTTT.

This chain links TRBV12-3 or TRBV12-4 with TRBJ1-5; D gene ambiguous. The CDR3 totals 13 residues. The germline V and J ends were trimmed by 7 bases and 2 bases, with 9 bases remaining between them. CDR3 region: CASNLGGNQPQHF. The CDR3 bases are TGTGCCAGCAACCTCGGGGGCAATCAGCCCCAGCATTTT.

This clonotype was detected ten times or more. The J gene is TRBJ1-1, the V gene TRBV7-6; 11 bases align to TRBD1. In germline, CDR1 is SGHVS, CDR2 FNYEAQ. The CDR3 runs to 15 residues. Trimming cost V 1 base and J 4 bases; bases outside gene matches: 2. The CDR3 DNA sequence: TGTGCCAGCAGCTTAGAGGACAGGGGGCTCACTGAAGCTTTCTTT. Translated: CASSLEDRGLTEAFF.

As for this clonotype: Germline and junction disagree at one end, which may indicate a read error. V usage is TRBV6-1 and J usage is TRBJ1-1, with a weak D call TRBD1 (5 bases). The CDR3 length is 15 residues. The germline CDR1 and CDR2 sequences are MNHNS and SASEGT. CDR3 amino acids: CASTPTDNMNTEASF. The DNA of the CDR3 is TGTGCCAGCACCCCGACAGACAACATGAACACTGAAGCTTCCTTT.

This rearrangement joins TRBV19 to TRBJ1-5; D is possibly TRBD1 (5 bases). The CDR3 is 14 amino acids. The germline gives CDR1 LNHDA, CDR2 SQIVND (reference sequence). Trimming cost V 4 bases and J 4 bases, with 11 bases left between them. CDR3: CASSTRGVNQPQHF. The CDR3 DNA reads TGTGCCAGTAGTACCAGAGGGGTTAATCAGCCCCAGCATTTT.

The chain recombines TRBV10-3 with TRBJ1-2, with D possibly TRBD1 on 6 matching bases. The CDR3 spans 14 residues. Germline V lookup: CDR1 ENHRY, CDR2 SYGVKD. The V end lost 4 bases, the J end lost 3 bases, and 12 bases lay between the germline ends. The CDR3 reads CAISGTDKHYGYTF. In nucleotides, the CDR3 is TGTGCCATCAGTGGGACAGATAAACACTATGGCTACACCTTC.

The chain has TRBV5-1 and TRBJ1-1; 11 bases line up with TRBD1. CDR3 size: 16 residues. J lost 6 bases, V lost 4 bases, and 11 bases had no gene match. CDR1 is SGHRS and CDR2 is YFSETQ in the germline V gene. CDR3 protein: CASSRGQGARGPEAFF. In nucleotides, the CDR3 is TGCGCCAGCAGCCGCGGACAGGGGGCGCGGGGTCCTGAAGCTTTCTTT.

This clonotype has just a few counts. The chain is built from TRBV20-1 and TRBJ1-1, with a tentative D call TRBD1 (5 bases). Germline CDR1 reads DFQATT; CDR2 reads SNEGSKA (reference sequence). This CDR3 has 12 residues. Trimming took 6 bases from V and 10 from J, leaving 18 bases between them. Written as DNA, the CDR3 is TGCAGTGCCGAAAAATGGGACCGGCGAGCTTTCTTT. This encodes CSAEKWDRRAFF.

This clonotype has a count of ten or more. The chain combines TRBV18 with TRBJ1-1; no reliable D call. The V end lost 4 bases, the J end lost 2 bases, and 17 bases lay between the germline ends. This CDR3 is built from 16 residues. Germline V CDR1 and CDR2: KGHSH, LQKENI. The CDR3: CASSREAPDVNTEAFF. The CDR3 DNA reads as TGTGCCAGCTCACGGGAAGCCCCAGACGTAAACACTGAAGCTTTCTTT. The variable domain in full, with the rest retrieved from reference TRBV18 and TRBJ1-1, is NAGVMQNPRHLVRRRGQEARLRCSPMKGHSHVYWYRQLPEEGLKFMVYLQKENIIDESGMPKERFSAEFPKEGPSILRIQQVVRGDSAAYFCASSREAPDVNTEAFFGQGTRLTVV.

This clonotype was counted only a few times. This chain joins TRBV5-1 and TRBJ1-5; D is unresolved. Germline V CDR1 and CDR2: SGHRS, YFSETQ. The V end lost 0 bases, the J end lost 2 bases, and 9 bases lay between the germline ends. This CDR3 is 15 amino acids long. The CDR3 reads CASSLEGYRNQPQHF. The CDR3 nucleotides are TGCGCCAGCAGCTTGGAAGGGTACCGCAATCAGCCCCAGCATTTT.

For this clonotype: A much larger clone sits a single nucleotide away, making a read error possible. V usage is TRBV3-1 and J usage is TRBJ1-2; 7 positions match TRBD1. The CDR3 loop spans 14 amino acids. Germline V gives CDR1 LGHDT, CDR2 YNNKEL (reference sequence). In DNA form, the CDR3 reads TGTGCCGGCAGTTTTTCGGACAGGAACTATGGCTACACCTTC. Translation: CAGSFSDRNYGYTF.

This clonotype turned up a few times. The gene calls are TRBV20-1 and TRBJ2-1; 9 bases map to TRBD2. The CDR3 totals 13 residues. The J segment lost 7 bases and the V segment lost 3 bases, leaving 4 bases of the junction unmatched. The V gene's germline CDR1 is DFQATT and CDR2 SNEGSKA (reference sequence). This chain's CDR3 is CSASGAGGNEQFF. CDR3 bases: TGCAGTGCTAGTGGGGCGGGGGGGAATGAGCAGTTCTTC.

There are a few counts of this clonotype. The V and J genes are TRBV20-1 and TRBJ2-1; tentative D call: TRBD2 (6 bases). Germline CDR1 is DFQATT and CDR2 is SNEGSKA (reference sequence). The CDR3 has 12 amino acids. Trimming shortened V by 3 bases and J by 8 bases, and 11 bases separated the two germline ends. As DNA, the CDR3 is TGCAGTGCTAGCTCCAGGGAGGATGAGCAGTTCTTC. Its protein is CSASSREDEQFF.

This clonotype was counted at least ten times. The CDR3 DNA sequence: TGTGCCAGCAGCTCAATCAGGGTATCAGCAAACACTGAAGCTTTCTTT. Translation: CASSSIRVSANTEAFF. The V gene is TRBV11-2, the J gene TRBJ1-1, with D possibly matching TRBD1 (5 bases). This CDR3 has 16 residues. V dropped 4 bases and J dropped 2 bases, with 17 bases sitting between them. Per germline, CDR1 SGHAT and CDR2 FQNNGV.

This clonotype appeared many times. The rearrangement uses TRBV12-3 or TRBV12-4 and TRBJ1-2; D not certain. This CDR3 is built from 12 residues. The ends were cut back, 6 bases at V and 0 bases at J, with 5 bases in the middle. The CDR3: CASSPSNYGYTF. The CDR3 DNA sequence: TGTGCCAGCAGCCCTTCTAACTATGGCTACACCTTC.

This clonotype was seen at least ten times. This rearrangement joins TRBV28 to TRBJ1-1; the D gene is possibly TRBD1 (6 bases). The ends were cut back, 4 bases at V and 7 bases at J, with 22 bases in the middle. This CDR3 has 16 amino acids. Germline V CDR1 and CDR2: MDHEN, SYDVKM. The CDR3 nucleotides are TGTGCCAGCAGTTCGACCCGCAGGGGCGAGGGAGGTGAAGCTTTCTTT. This gives the protein CASSSTRRGEGGEAFF.

This clonotype was recorded many times. This sequence joins TRBV11-3 and TRBJ2-3, with 11 bases fitting TRBD2. CDR3 size: 15 residues. CDR1 is SGHNT and CDR2 is YENEEA in the germline V gene. The trim removed 3 bases at V and 6 bases at J, leaving 5 bases unmatched. The CDR3 here is CASSFSGGAIDTQYF. CDR3 DNA: TGTGCCAGCAGCTTTAGCGGGGGGGCCATCGATACGCAGTATTTT.

This sequence joins TRBV3-1 and TRBJ2-1, with TRBD1 matching over 9 bases. Germline V gives CDR1 LGHDT, CDR2 YNNKEL (reference sequence). V lost 4 bases and J lost 7; bases outside the gene matches: 11. This CDR3 comprises 16 residues. CDR3 sequence (DNA): TGTGCCAGCAGCCTCATACAGGGGGCGCTTAGTAATGAGCAGTTCTTC. Encoded protein: CASSLIQGALSNEQFF.

V and J are TRBV5-1 and TRBJ2-5, with D unclear. Germline V gene lookup returns CDR1 SGHRS and CDR2 YFSETQ. The V gene lost 1 base and the J gene lost 1 base, with 11 bases spanning the gap. The CDR3 loop spans 15 amino acids. The CDR3 DNA follows: TGCGCCAGCAGCTTGCGGGTGGGCCCCCAAGAGACCCAGTACTTC. It translates to CASSLRVGPQETQYF.